This T cell receptor (beta chain) was identified in a study of T cells in Graves' hyperthyroidism and ophthalmopathy. Overall study results and limits: Separation of ophthalmopathy from stable hyperthyroidism was achieved by a 13 V-J model.

Amplified regions were TCR beta CDR3 sequences from RNA transcripts. A set of HTBI primers served as the primers for a first-round RT-PCR of the TCR CDR3. TCRdb called the multiplex PCR reads again in MiXCR, with one record for every CDR3 protein. The table includes 45,000 to 75,000 distinct CDR3 sequences, approximately 50% detected once. There are many counts of this clonotype. Its target is not known. Thyroid ultrasound, orbital computed tomography, clinical symptoms, and serum thyroxine and TRAb underpinned diagnoses. Germline assignment: CDR1 ENHRY and CDR2 SYGVKD. After removal of 2 bases from V and 9 bases from J, the junction contained 10 bases not matched to a gene. CDR3 length equals 15 residues.

The clonotype comes from a woman in her twenties or thirties with Graves' ophthalmopathy. The sequencing input was blood. The rearrangement uses TRBV10-3 and TRBJ2-1; 7 bases agree with TRBD2. The CDR3 DNA is TGTGCCATCAGTGAGCAGCGGGGCAAGGTGGGTGAGCAGTTCTTC. Translation: CAISEQRGKVGEQFF.